This T cell receptor (beta chain) was sequenced for a study of a mutant IDH1 vaccine in newly diagnosed glioma. Looking at the study overall: The study held visit V12 at week 35 and visit V13 at week 47.

Notes on this clone: The antigen is not known.

In germline, CDR1 is MGHRA, CDR2 YSYEKL. V shed 2 bases and J shed 8 bases, with 22 bases lying between them. This CDR3 is built from 17 residues. Produced via immunoSEQ multiplex PCR; TCRdb's table is partial and in-frame only. This sample carries more than 55,000 clones, roughly 84% of them seen once, and the ten largest clones take approximately 4.1%. The time point was: week 35, safety follow-up. A single vaccine dose contained 300 ug of mutant IDH1 20-mer peptide, and topical imiquimod was used with it. Eight vaccine doses were administered to patients at weeks 1, 3, 5, 7, 11, 15, 19 and 23. The chain couples TRBV4-1 to TRBJ2-1; a weak D match, TRBD2 (6 bases). Sequencing was performed on PBMCs, taken from a glioma patient whose treatment included an IDH1 peptide vaccine. This receptor was taken from a man aged 30 to 39 with glioma. The chain's CDR3 is CASSQRQYGLANYEQFF. In DNA form, the CDR3 reads TGCGCCAGCAGCCAACGCCAGTATGGGCTAGCGAACTATGAGCAGTTCTTC.